The clone carrying this T cell receptor (beta chain) was recorded many times. The CDR3 totals 17 residues. Looked up from germline, CDR1 is ENHRY and CDR2 is SYGVKD. Trimming took 3 bases from V and 1 from J; bases not matched to a gene: 7. The data stem from a study of T-cell reconstitution after alpha-beta-depleted transplantation in children. For TCRbeta, the library was prepared with unique molecular identifiers. In TCRdb, the PCR reads were re-called with MiXCR into one record per CDR3 protein. This sample has 130,000 to 150,000 distinct CDR3 sequences, with 8.5% to 10% found just once. This sample comprised PBMCs, mostly from graft donor cells, obtained 180 days after TCRalphabeta/CD19-depleted stem cell transplant. The gene calls are TRBV10-3 and TRBJ2-3; TRBD2 agrees at 10 bases. The receptor was derived from a female patient aged 2-9 years who had a stem cell transplant for congenital amegakaryocytic thrombocytopenia, so the T cells may come from the graft donor. As DNA, the CDR3 is TGTGCCATCAGTGACCCTCGGACTAGCGGACGCACAGATACGCAGTATTTT. Protein sequence: CAISDPRTSGRTDTQYF.